A selection of T cell receptor beta chains follows, all from one sample in a study of human T cells and chemical hapten exposure. Each CDR3 protein gets one entry after TCRdb re-called the RACE reads with MiXCR. The repertoire holds about 58,000 distinct CDR3 sequences, over 10% seen once, with roughly 2.3% in the top ten. Sequenced material: whole blood, taken in connection with sensitization to the hapten diphenylcyclopropenone (DPC). These TCRs come from a man aged 25-45 years with alopecia areata. Some clones in this sample may be carry-over from other donors' samples. Both conserved end residues are part of each CDR3. Each record gives: clone size, V gene, J gene, D gene, CDR3 DNA, CDR3 protein. The D gene is left open where the match is weak. Rows may omit the clone size; those that give it use once, few, many or a size class.

size: many; V: TRBV4-1; J: TRBJ2-1; D: -; DNA: TGCGCCAGCAGCCAAGTGGGGGCGCGATCTGAGCAGTTCTTC; CDR3: CASSQVGARSEQFF
size: many; V: TRBV7-9; J: TRBJ1-6; D: TRBD1; DNA: TGTGCCAGCAGACGACAGGGCCTAGCGGATTCACCCCTCCACTTT; CDR3: CASRRQGLADSPLHF
size: many; V: TRBV5-1; J: TRBJ2-5; D: TRBD1; DNA: TGCGCCAGCAGCGGGGGACAGCAAGAGACCCAGTACTTC; CDR3: CASSGGQQETQYF
size: many; V: TRBV7-2; J: TRBJ2-1; D: TRBD2; DNA: TGTGCCAGCAGCTTACTAGCGGGGGGGCCCGGTGAGCAGTTCTTC; CDR3: CASSLLAGGPGEQFF
size: -; V: TRBV10-3; J: TRBJ2-6; D: -; DNA: TGTGCCATCAGCGGTAGGGGGACTGGGGCCAACGTCCTGACTTTC; CDR3: CAISGRGTGANVLTF
size: few; V: TRBV2; J: TRBJ2-7; D: -; DNA: TGTGCCAGCATTGAACGGGAGACGAAAGAGCAGTACTTC; CDR3: CASIERETKEQYF
size: many; V: TRBV10-3; J: TRBJ2-7; D: -; DNA: TGTGCCATCAGTGAGTCCAGCGGCGAGACCTACGAGCAGTACTTC; CDR3: CAISESSGETYEQYF
size: many; V: TRBV29-1; J: TRBJ1-2; D: -; DNA: TGCAGCGTTGAAGCTTTGGACAGTCACTATGGCTACACCTTC; CDR3: CSVEALDSHYGYTF
size: -; V: TRBV6-1; J: TRBJ1-2; D: -; DNA: TGTGCCAGCAGTTTCTATGGCTACACCTTC; CDR3: CASSFYGYTF
size: -; V: TRBV10-3; J: TRBJ2-3; D: -; DNA: TGTGCCATCAGGCCGGTACAAGGCACAGATACGCAGTATTTT; CDR3: CAIRPVQGTDTQYF
size: -; V: TRBV20-1; J: TRBJ2-1; D: -; DNA: TGCAGTGCTAGAAGATCGACAGCCTACAATGAGCAGTTCTTC; CDR3: CSARRSTAYNEQFF
size: few; V: TRBV28; J: TRBJ1-1; D: TRBD1; DNA: TGTGCCAGCAGTCCCCCACAGGGGAGGGGCACTGAAGCTTTCTTT; CDR3: CASSPPQGRGTEAFF
size: few; V: TRBV12-3/TRBV12-4; J: TRBJ1-3; D: -; DNA: TGTGCCAGCAGTTTGACAGGTGGCTCTGGAAACACCATATATTTT; CDR3: CASSLTGGSGNTIYF
size: many; V: TRBV9; J: TRBJ1-2; D: -; DNA: TGTGCCAGCAGCGCCTTTCCGACAAGATCCTATGGCTACACCTTC; CDR3: CASSAFPTRSYGYTF
size: many; V: TRBV12-3/TRBV12-4; J: TRBJ2-3; D: -; DNA: TGTGCCAGCAGTTTAGCGGCAGGGTCAGATACGCAGTATTTT; CDR3: CASSLAAGSDTQYF
size: -; V: TRBV28; J: TRBJ1-1; D: -; DNA: TGTGCCAGCAGTTTGAATGAAGCTTTCTTT; CDR3: CASSLNEAFF
size: once; V: TRBV20-1; J: TRBJ1-1; D: TRBD1; DNA: TGCAGTGCTAGAGTCACCGGGACAGGGGTAGCTGAAGCTTTCTTT; CDR3: CSARVTGTGVAEAFF
size: many; V: TRBV6-1; J: TRBJ2-3; D: -; DNA: TGTGCCAGCAGTGGTGGTCCAGCTGGCACAGATACGCAGTATTTT; CDR3: CASSGGPAGTDTQYF
size: -; V: TRBV7-2; J: TRBJ2-3; D: TRBD2; DNA: TGTGCCAGCAGCTATCTAGCGGGGGGGCGCCCAGATACGCAGTATTTT; CDR3: CASSYLAGGRPDTQYF
size: many; V: TRBV9; J: TRBJ2-2; D: -; DNA: TGTGCCAGCAGCCTAAAGGGGCATCACGGGGAGCTGTTTTTT; CDR3: CASSLKGHHGELFF
size: few; V: TRBV11-3; J: TRBJ2-7; D: -; DNA: TGTGCCAGCAGCTTGGACAGTGGATACGAGCAGTACTTC; CDR3: CASSLDSGYEQYF
size: few; V: TRBV5-5; J: TRBJ2-7; D: TRBD2; DNA: TGTGCCAGCAGCAGAACTAGCGGGGTGAGCTCCTACGAGCAGTACTTC; CDR3: CASSRTSGVSSYEQYF
size: many; V: TRBV14; J: TRBJ2-7; D: -; DNA: TGTGCCAGCAGCCAAAACGGCGAGCAGTACTTC; CDR3: CASSQNGEQYF
size: -; V: TRBV6-1; J: TRBJ1-5; D: -; DNA: TGTGCCAGCAGTGGTGGACAGAACCCCCATTTT; CDR3: CASSGGQNPHF
size: -; V: TRBV4-1; J: TRBJ2-7; D: -; DNA: TGCGCCAGCAGCCAAGCAGCGAGGATCCACGAGCGGTACTTC; CDR3: CASSQAARIHERYF
size: many; V: TRBV20-1; J: TRBJ2-2; D: TRBD2; DNA: TGCAGTGCTAGAGTGGGAGGGGCTTCGAACACCGGGGAGCTGTTTTTT; CDR3: CSARVGGASNTGELFF
size: many; V: TRBV6-2/TRBV6-3; J: TRBJ1-1; D: TRBD1; DNA: TGTGCCAGCAGTTCTCCGGGACAGGGGGCTACTGAAGCTTTCTTT; CDR3: CASSSPGQGATEAFF
size: many; V: TRBV3-1; J: TRBJ1-2; D: -; DNA: TGTGCCAGCAGCCAAGCGGGTACCAACACCTTC; CDR3: CASSQAGTNTF
size: -; V: TRBV29-1; J: TRBJ2-3; D: TRBD2; DNA: TGCAGCGTTCCCCTAGCGGGGTCAGATACGCAGTATTTT; CDR3: CSVPLAGSDTQYF
size: -; V: TRBV5-5; J: TRBJ1-5; D: TRBD1; DNA: TGTGCCAGCAGCTACCGACAGGGCCGCTATAGCAATCAGCCCCAGCATTTT; CDR3: CASSYRQGRYSNQPQHF
size: -; V: TRBV28; J: TRBJ2-7; D: -; DNA: TGTGCCAGCAGGGACAACTCCTACGAGCAGTACTTC; CDR3: CASRDNSYEQYF
size: few; V: TRBV20-1; J: TRBJ1-2; D: TRBD1; DNA: TGCAGTGCTAGAGTTACGACAGGGGGCTATGGCTACACCTTC; CDR3: CSARVTTGGYGYTF
size: many; V: TRBV7-9; J: TRBJ1-5; D: -; DNA: TGTGCCAGCAGCTCCCGATCCCCCACAGGGCCCAATCAGCCCCAGCATTTT; CDR3: CASSSRSPTGPNQPQHF
size: -; V: TRBV7-8; J: TRBJ1-5; D: -; DNA: TGTGCCAGCAGCTTAGGGGCGTTTGGCAATCAGCCCCAGCATTTT; CDR3: CASSLGAFGNQPQHF
size: many; V: TRBV6-5; J: TRBJ1-1; D: -; DNA: TGTGCCAGCAGTTACTCTGATCTCGGGGGCCTCATGAACACTGAAGCTTTCTTT; CDR3: CASSYSDLGGLMNTEAFF
size: few; V: TRBV27; J: TRBJ2-6; D: -; DNA: TGTGCCAGCAGTTTCGATCTGACGCGAGCCAACGTCCTGACTTTC; CDR3: CASSFDLTRANVLTF
size: few; V: TRBV29-1; J: TRBJ2-1; D: -; DNA: TGCAGCGTTGATGAGAGGGAAACTTACAATGAGCAGTTCTTC; CDR3: CSVDERETYNEQFF